The 21 T cell receptor beta chains listed next were all sequenced from one sample in a study. TCRdb redid the calling of the 5' RACE reads with MiXCR, one entry per CDR3 protein. Of 25,000 to 40,000 distinct CDR3 sequences listed, around a quarter were seen once; the top ten hold roughly 4.5%. Sequencing was carried out using memory CD4+ T cells sorted from blood. As to subset: memory CD4+ T cells, CD4+CD45RO+CD25-. The receptors shown here come from a female donor with breast cancer.

Regarding this clonotype: The junction shows a germline mismatch at one end, possibly a read error. The rearrangement uses TRBV7-9 and TRBJ2-5; D is ambiguous. The CDR3 loop spans 14 amino acids. Germline V CDR1 and CDR2: SEHNR, FQNEAQ (reference sequence). The CDR3 DNA is TGTACCAGCAGCTTATGGGCGGACCAAGAGACCCAGTACTTC. The encoded protein is CTSSLWADQETQYF.

This chain connects TRBV18 to TRBJ2-5, with D possibly TRBD1 on 6 matching bases. The CDR3 totals 17 residues. The germline CDR1 and CDR2 sequences are KGHSH and LQKENI. The germline V and J ends were trimmed by 0 bases and 1 base, with 15 bases remaining between them. Written as DNA, the CDR3 is TGTGCCAGCTCACCACCGGTTACCCTGACAGGCCAAGAGACCCAGTACTTC. Residues: CASSPPVTLTGQETQYF.

V usage is TRBV4-1 and J usage is TRBJ2-1; 12 nucleotides align to TRBD2. CDR3 length equals 18 residues. J lost 6 bases, V lost 2 bases, and 11 bases had no gene match. From germline, CDR1 is MGHRA and CDR2 YSYEKL. The DNA for the CDR3 is TGCGCCAGCAGCCAAAATTCCCCGCTAGCGGGAGGGCTCAATGAGCAGTTCTTC. Amino acid sequence: CASSQNSPLAGGLNEQFF.

The chain joins TRBV27 to TRBJ2-7, with D perhaps given as TRBD1 or TRBD2 (5 bases each). This CDR3 is built from 15 residues. Germline loops: CDR1 MNHEY, CDR2 SMNVEV (reference sequence). Trimming cost V 3 bases and J 2 bases, with 14 bases left between them. The CDR3 coding sequence is TGTGCCAGCAGTTTTGGGGGAATTTTGCCCTACGAGCAGTACTTC. Amino acids: CASSFGGILPYEQYF.

This clonotype was recorded once. The CDR3 end shows no conserved phenylalanine or tryptophan, and so a read error is likely. The chain recombines TRBV9 with TRBJ2-2; D gene ambiguous. The germline V gene encodes CDR1 SGDLS and CDR2 YYNGEE. The CDR3 spans 14 residues. V was pared by 0 bases and J by 6 bases, with 9 bases between. The CDR3 nucleotides are TGTGCCAGCAGCGTAGCCTTCCCCTCCGGGGAGCTGTTTTCT. Translated: CASSVAFPSGELFS.

This clonotype is a singleton in its sample. The chain employs TRBV4-1 and TRBJ2-7; either TRBD1 or TRBD2 may supply D (5 bases each). Trimming removed 1 base at V and 3 bases at J, with 16 bases between. CDR3 size: 16 residues. Germline lookup yields CDR1 MGHRA and CDR2 YSYEKL. The CDR3 region has the DNA TGCGCCAGCAGCCAAGCCACTCTCGGGACCCTCTACGAGCAGTACTTC. Its translation is CASSQATLGTLYEQYF.

This clonotype was counted between two and nine times. V gene TRBV2 combines with J gene TRBJ2-7; no clear D. Per germline, CDR1 SNHLY and CDR2 FYNNEI. Trimming removed 4 bases from V and 2 bases from J, with 15 bases in between. This CDR3 spans 15 amino acids. CDR3 DNA: TGTGCCAGCAGTGGGAGAGGCCCTACACCCTACGAGCAGTACTTC. Its translation is CASSGRGPTPYEQYF.

About this clonotype itself: The CDR3 does not end in the conserved phenylalanine or tryptophan, so this is likely a read error. This chain uses TRBV2 with TRBJ2-7; 7 positions match TRBD1. The CDR3 extends over 13 amino acids. Germline V gives CDR1 SNHLY, CDR2 FYNNEI. Unmatched junction bases numbered 3, after V lost 5 bases and J lost 2 bases. The CDR3, as DNA: TGTGCCAGCAGTACCGGGACAGCCTACGAGCAGTACCTC. This gives the protein CASSTGTAYEQYL.

Note on this clonotype: A much larger clonotype is one base distant, so this may be a read error. This sequence joins TRBV5-5 and TRBJ2-2, with 7 positions matching TRBD1. In germline, CDR1 is SGHKS, CDR2 YYEKEE (reference sequence). The CDR3 contains 15 residues. This CDR3 is CASSRHRGKAGELLF. CDR3 nucleotides: TGTGCCAGCAGCAGACACAGGGGCAAGGCCGGGGAGCTGCTTTTT.

This clonotype has more than one count but fewer than ten. The chain carries TRBV9 and TRBJ2-5; possibly TRBD1 or TRBD2 for D (5 bases each). The CDR3 runs to 15 residues. The V end lost 0 bases, the J end lost 1 base, and 10 bases lay between the germline ends. Germline CDR1 and CDR2: SGDLS and YYNGEE. CDR3 nucleotide sequence: TGTGCCAGCAGCGTAGCGGGGCAGATCCAAGAGACCCAGTACTTC. Translating it yields CASSVAGQIQETQYF.

The rearrangement links TRBV18 to TRBJ1-5; no definite D call. The CDR3 contains 14 residues. The ends were cut back, 1 base at V and 0 bases at J, with 4 bases in the middle. Germline CDR1 and CDR2: KGHSH and LQKENI. Here the CDR3 reads CASSPQGSNQPQHF. CDR3 coding DNA: TGTGCCAGCTCACCACAGGGTAGCAATCAGCCCCAGCATTTT.

The V and J genes are TRBV12-3 or TRBV12-4 and TRBJ1-2; D not certain. The CDR3 covers 12 residues. V gave up 4 bases and J gave up 7 bases, with 10 bases separating them. CDR3 region: CASSSFDFGYTF. The CDR3, as DNA: TGTGCCAGCAGTTCCTTTGACTTTGGCTACACCTTC.

To note about this clonotype: The junction and the germline gene differ at one end; a read error may be behind it. The rearrangement uses TRBV7-8 and TRBJ2-7, with 10 bases matching TRBD1. Germline loops: CDR1 SGHVS, CDR2 FQNEAQ. This CDR3 is 14 amino acids long. The CDR3 coding sequence is TGTGCCAGCAGCGCCGGACAGGGGGACGACGAGCAGGACTTC. Translated, it gives CASSAGQGDDEQDF.

The chain is built from TRBV5-4 and TRBJ2-1; TRBD2 matches at 7 bases. The germline gives CDR1 SGHNT, CDR2 YYREEE (reference sequence). V shed 2 bases and J 0 bases; nucleotides not matched to a gene: 5. This CDR3 contains 16 residues. This CDR3 is CASSFLAVGSYNEQFF. In DNA, the CDR3 is TGTGCCAGCAGCTTCCTAGCGGTTGGCTCCTACAATGAGCAGTTCTTC.

This clonotype was picked up a small number of times. The genes are TRBV29-1 and TRBJ2-7; tentatively, D is TRBD1 (5 bases). The CDR3 is made up of 15 amino acids. In germline, CDR1 is SQVTM, CDR2 ANQGSEA. V lost 0 bases to trimming and J lost 3 bases, with 15 bases between them. For the CDR3, the DNA is TGCAGCGTTGAAGAAAGGAAGAAGGGGCTCTACGAGCAGTACTTC. Its protein product is CSVEERKKGLYEQYF.

This clonotype showed up just a few times. The chain recombines TRBV27 with TRBJ2-7, with D possibly TRBD2 on 8 matching bases. This CDR3 has 17 residues. The germline V gene has CDR1 MNHEY and CDR2 SMNVEV (reference sequence). The germline V and J ends were trimmed by 6 bases and 7 bases, with 28 bases remaining between them. In DNA form, the CDR3 reads TGTGCCAGCAGGCGCCTAGGGGGCGGGGGGACCCTACGGGAGCAGTACTTC. Protein product: CASRRLGGGGTLREQYF.

This clonotype was detected only a few times. V usage is TRBV6-5 and J usage is TRBJ2-5, with 9 nucleotides matching TRBD2. The V segment lost 5 bases and the J segment 3 bases; nucleotides outside the gene matches: 4. Per germline, CDR1 MNHEY and CDR2 SVGAGI. The CDR3 length is 14 residues. CDR3 region: CASSHLAGKETQYF. The CDR3 DNA reads TGTGCCAGCAGTCACCTAGCGGGAAAAGAGACCCAGTACTTC.

This clonotype has only a few counts. The chain links TRBV15 to TRBJ1-5; D perhaps matches TRBD1 (5 bases). Per germline, CDR1 LNHNV and CDR2 YYDKDF (reference sequence). This CDR3 has 16 residues. V was cut by 0 bases and J by 3 bases, with 12 bases left in between. CDR3 nucleotides: TGTGCCACCAGCAGAGATTTGAGACAGAACAATCAGCCCCAGCATTTT. Translated, it gives CATSRDLRQNNQPQHF.

CDR3 amino acids: CATGSRGSSYNEQFF. The CDR3 bases are TGTGCCACCGGCTCTCGCGGGAGCTCCTACAATGAGCAGTTCTTC. V gene TRBV24-1 combines with J gene TRBJ2-1, with 7 bases that match TRBD2. Germline assignment: CDR1 KGHDR and CDR2 SFDVKD. Trimming cost V 9 bases and J 0 bases; bases outside gene matches: 7. This CDR3 contains 15 residues.

This clonotype was seen only a few times. This sequence joins TRBV5-5 and TRBJ1-5; D uncertain. CDR3 length equals 18 residues. Trimming shortened V by 1 base and J by 0 bases, and 17 bases separated the two germline ends. Germline V gene data show CDR1 as SGHKS and CDR2 as YYEKEE (reference sequence). CDR3 amino acids: CASSLSTVVDYSNQPQHF. DNA of the CDR3: TGTGCCAGCAGCTTGAGTACAGTGGTGGACTATAGCAATCAGCCCCAGCATTTT.

This clonotype was counted at least ten times. The chain joins TRBV6-5 to TRBJ2-1; 13 nucleotides match TRBD2. With V trimmed by 8 bases and J by 8 bases, 24 bases remained unmatched. The germline V gene encodes CDR1 MNHEY and CDR2 SVGAGI. The CDR3 runs to 20 residues. The CDR3 loop is CASSSPSAGLAGAGLDEQFF. The CDR3, as DNA: TGTGCCAGCTCCTCCCCTTCTGCAGGACTAGCGGGAGCGGGCTTGGATGAGCAGTTCTTC.